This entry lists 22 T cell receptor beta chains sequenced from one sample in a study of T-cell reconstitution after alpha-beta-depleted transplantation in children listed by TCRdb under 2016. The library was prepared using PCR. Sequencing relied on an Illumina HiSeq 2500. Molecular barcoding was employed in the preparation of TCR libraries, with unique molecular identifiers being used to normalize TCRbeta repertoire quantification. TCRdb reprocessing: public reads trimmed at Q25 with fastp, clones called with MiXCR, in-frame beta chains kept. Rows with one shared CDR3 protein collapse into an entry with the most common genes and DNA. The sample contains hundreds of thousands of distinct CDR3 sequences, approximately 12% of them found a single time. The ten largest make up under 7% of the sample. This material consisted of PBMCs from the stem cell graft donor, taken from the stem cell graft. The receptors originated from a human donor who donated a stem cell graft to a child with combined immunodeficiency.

CDR3 nucleotide sequence: TGTGCCATCAGGGGAAACTCCTACGAGCAGTACTTC. Encoded protein: CAIRGNSYEQYF. V usage is TRBV10-3 and J usage is TRBJ2-7; D gene unclear. Trimming took off 6 bases at V and 0 bases at J, with 6 bases between the two ends. CDR3 length: 12 residues. From germline, CDR1 is ENHRY and CDR2 SYGVKD.

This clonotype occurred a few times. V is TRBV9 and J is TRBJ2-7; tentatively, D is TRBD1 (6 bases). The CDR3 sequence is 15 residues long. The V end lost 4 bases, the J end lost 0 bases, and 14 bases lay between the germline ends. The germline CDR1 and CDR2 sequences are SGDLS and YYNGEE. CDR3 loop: CASSSRDTLSYEQYF. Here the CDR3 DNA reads TGTGCCAGCAGCTCCCGGGACACCCTCTCCTACGAGCAGTACTTC. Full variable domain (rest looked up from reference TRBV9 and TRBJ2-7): DSGVTQTPKHLITATGQRVTLRCSPRSGDLSVYWYQQSLDQGLQFLIQYYNGEERAKGNILERFSAQQFPDLHSELNLSSLELGDSALYFCASSSRDTLSYEQYFGPGTRLTVT.

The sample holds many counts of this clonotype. CDR3 residues: CASSSESSYNSPLHF. CDR3 DNA: TGTGCCAGCAGTTCTGAAAGCTCCTATAATTCACCCCTCCACTTT. The chain combines TRBV6-5 with TRBJ1-6; D is unresolved. Germline V CDR1 and CDR2: MNHEY, SVGAGI. The CDR3 has 15 amino acids. Trimming removed 4 bases at V and 0 bases at J, with 7 bases between.

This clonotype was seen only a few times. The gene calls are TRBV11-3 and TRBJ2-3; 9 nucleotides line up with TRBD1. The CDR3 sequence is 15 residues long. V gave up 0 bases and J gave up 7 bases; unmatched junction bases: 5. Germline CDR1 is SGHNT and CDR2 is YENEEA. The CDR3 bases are TGTGCCAGCAGCTTAGAACCTGGACAGGGGTATACGCAGTATTTT. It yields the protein CASSLEPGQGYTQYF.

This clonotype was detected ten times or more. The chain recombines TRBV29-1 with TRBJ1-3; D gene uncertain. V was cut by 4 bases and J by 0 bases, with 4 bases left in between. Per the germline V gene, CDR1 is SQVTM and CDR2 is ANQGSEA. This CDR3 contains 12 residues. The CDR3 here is CSVANSGNTIYF. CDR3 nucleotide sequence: TGCAGCGTTGCTAACTCTGGAAACACCATATATTTT.

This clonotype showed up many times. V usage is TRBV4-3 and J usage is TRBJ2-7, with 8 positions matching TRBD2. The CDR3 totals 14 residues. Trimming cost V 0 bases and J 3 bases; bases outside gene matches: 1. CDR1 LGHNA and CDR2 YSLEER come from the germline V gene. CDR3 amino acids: CASSQDRGGYEQYF. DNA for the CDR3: TGCGCCAGCAGCCAAGACCGGGGGGGCTACGAGCAGTACTTC.

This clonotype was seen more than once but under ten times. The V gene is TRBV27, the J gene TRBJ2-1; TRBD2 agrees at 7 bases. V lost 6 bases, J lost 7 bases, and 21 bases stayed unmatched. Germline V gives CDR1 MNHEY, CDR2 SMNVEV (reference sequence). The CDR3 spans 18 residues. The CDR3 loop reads CASSKDTGTTWRFNEQFF. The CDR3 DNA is TGTGCCAGCAGCAAAGACACCGGGACTACGTGGAGGTTTAATGAGCAGTTCTTC.

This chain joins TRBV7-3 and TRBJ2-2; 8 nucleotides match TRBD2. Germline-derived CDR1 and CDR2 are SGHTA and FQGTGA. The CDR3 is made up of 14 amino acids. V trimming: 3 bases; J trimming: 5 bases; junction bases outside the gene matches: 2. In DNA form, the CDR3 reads TGTGCCAGCAGCTTTGAGCGGGAGACCGGGGAGCTGTTTTTT. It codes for CASSFERETGELFF.

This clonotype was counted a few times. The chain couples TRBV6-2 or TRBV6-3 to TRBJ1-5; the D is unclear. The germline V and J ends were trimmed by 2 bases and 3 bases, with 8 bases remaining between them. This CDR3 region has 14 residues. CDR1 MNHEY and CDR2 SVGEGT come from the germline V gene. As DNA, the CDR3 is TGTGCCAGCAGTTACGAGACGAACAATCAGCCCCAGCATTTT. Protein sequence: CASSYETNNQPQHF.

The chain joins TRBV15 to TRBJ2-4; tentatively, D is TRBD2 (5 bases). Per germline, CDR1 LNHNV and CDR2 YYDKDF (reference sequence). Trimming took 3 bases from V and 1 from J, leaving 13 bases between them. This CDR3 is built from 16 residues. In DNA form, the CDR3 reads TGTGCCACCAGCAGGGCGGAGGATTTGGCCAAAAACATTCAGTACTTC. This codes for CATSRAEDLAKNIQYF.

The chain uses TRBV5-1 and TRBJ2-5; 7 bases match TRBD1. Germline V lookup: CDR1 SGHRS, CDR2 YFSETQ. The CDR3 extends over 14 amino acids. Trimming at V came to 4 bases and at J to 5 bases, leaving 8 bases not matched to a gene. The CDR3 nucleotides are TGCGCCAGCAGCCCCAGGGGGTTCGGTGAGACCCAGTACTTC. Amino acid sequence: CASSPRGFGETQYF.

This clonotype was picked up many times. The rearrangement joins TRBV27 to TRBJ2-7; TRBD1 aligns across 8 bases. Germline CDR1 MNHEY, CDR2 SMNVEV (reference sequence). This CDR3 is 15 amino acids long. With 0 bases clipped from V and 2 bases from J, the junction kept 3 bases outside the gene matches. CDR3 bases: TGTGCCAGCAGTTTATCGGCAGGGGGCCCCTACGAGCAGTACTTC. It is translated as CASSLSAGGPYEQYF.

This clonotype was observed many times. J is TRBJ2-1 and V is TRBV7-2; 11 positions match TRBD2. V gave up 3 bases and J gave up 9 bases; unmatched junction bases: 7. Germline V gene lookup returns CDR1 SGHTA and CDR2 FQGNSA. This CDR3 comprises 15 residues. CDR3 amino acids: CASSFDLAGGGEQFF. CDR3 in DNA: TGTGCCAGCAGCTTCGATCTAGCGGGGGGAGGTGAGCAGTTCTTC.

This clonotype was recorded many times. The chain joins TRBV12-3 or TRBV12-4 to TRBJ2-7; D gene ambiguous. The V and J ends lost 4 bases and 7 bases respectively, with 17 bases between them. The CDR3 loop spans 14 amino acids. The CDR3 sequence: CASSWTIPAGEQYF. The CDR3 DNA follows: TGTGCCAGCAGTTGGACGATCCCCGCTGGGGAGCAGTACTTC.

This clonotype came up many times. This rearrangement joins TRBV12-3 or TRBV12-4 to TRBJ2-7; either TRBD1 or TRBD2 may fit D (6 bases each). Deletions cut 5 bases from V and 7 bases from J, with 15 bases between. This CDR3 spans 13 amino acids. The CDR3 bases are TGTGCCAGCAGTCCGGGGGCTCTCGGAGAGCAGTACTTC. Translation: CASSPGALGEQYF.

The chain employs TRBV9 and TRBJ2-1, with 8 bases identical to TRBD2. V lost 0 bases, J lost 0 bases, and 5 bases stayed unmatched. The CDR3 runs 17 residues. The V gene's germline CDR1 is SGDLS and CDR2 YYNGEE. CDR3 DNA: TGTGCCAGCAGCGTAGGGGGAGCGGGGGCCTCCTACAATGAGCAGTTCTTC. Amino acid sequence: CASSVGGAGASYNEQFF. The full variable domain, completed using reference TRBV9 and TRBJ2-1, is DSGVTQTPKHLITATGQRVTLRCSPRSGDLSVYWYQQSLDQGLQFLIQYYNGEERAKGNILERFSAQQFPDLHSELNLSSLELGDSALYFCASSVGGAGASYNEQFFGPGTRLTVL.

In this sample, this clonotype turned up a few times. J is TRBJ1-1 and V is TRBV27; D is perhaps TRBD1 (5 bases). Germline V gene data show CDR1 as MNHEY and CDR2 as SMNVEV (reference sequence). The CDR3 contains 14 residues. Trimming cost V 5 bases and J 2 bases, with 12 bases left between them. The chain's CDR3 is CASSVRDGNTEAFF. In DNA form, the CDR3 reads TGTGCCAGCAGTGTCCGGGACGGAAACACTGAAGCTTTCTTT.

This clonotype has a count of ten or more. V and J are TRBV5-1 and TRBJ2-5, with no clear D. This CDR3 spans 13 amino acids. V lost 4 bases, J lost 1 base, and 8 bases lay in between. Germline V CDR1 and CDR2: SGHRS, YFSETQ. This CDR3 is CASSLIPQETQYF. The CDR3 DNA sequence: TGCGCCAGCAGCCTTATACCCCAAGAGACCCAGTACTTC.

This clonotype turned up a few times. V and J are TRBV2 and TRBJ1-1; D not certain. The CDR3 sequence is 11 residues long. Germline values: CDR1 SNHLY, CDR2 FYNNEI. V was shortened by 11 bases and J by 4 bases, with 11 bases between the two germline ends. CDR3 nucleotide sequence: TGTGCCGGCCGAGGGCGCACTGAAGCTTTCTTT. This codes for CAGRGRTEAFF.

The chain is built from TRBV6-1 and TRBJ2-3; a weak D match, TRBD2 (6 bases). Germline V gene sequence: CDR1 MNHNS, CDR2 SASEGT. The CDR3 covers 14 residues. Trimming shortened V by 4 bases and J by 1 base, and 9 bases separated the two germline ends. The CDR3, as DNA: TGTGCCAGCAGTGGGAGGGCCCGCACAGATACGCAGTATTTT. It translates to CASSGRARTDTQYF.

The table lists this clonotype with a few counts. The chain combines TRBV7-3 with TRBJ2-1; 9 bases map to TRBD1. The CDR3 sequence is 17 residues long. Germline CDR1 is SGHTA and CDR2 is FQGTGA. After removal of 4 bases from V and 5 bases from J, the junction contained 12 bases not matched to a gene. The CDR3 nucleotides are TGTGCCAGCAGCTCCTATGGGGGACAGGGTCCCAACAATGAGCAGTTCTTC. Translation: CASSSYGGQGPNNEQFF.

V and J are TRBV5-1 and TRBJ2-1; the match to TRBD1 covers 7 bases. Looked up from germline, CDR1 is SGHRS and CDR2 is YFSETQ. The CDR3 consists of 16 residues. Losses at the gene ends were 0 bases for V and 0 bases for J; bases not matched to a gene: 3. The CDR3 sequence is CASSLEGGNSYNEQFF. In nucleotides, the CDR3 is TGCGCCAGCAGCTTGGAAGGGGGCAACTCCTACAATGAGCAGTTCTTC.